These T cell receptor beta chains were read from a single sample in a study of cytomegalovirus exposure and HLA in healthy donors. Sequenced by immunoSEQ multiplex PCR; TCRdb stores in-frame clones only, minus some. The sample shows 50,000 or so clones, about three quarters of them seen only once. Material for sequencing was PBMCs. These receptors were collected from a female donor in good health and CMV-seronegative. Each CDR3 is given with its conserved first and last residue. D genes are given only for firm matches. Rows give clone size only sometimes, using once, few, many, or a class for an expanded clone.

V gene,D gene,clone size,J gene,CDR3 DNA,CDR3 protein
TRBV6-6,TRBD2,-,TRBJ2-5,TGTGCCAGCAGTCCTAGCGGGAGAGGGGTGACCCAGTACTTC,CASSPSGRGVTQYF
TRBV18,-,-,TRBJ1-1,TGTGCCAGCTCACCAGCTGGGGGCGGTGAAGCTTTCTTT,CASSPAGGGEAFF
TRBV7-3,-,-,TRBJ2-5,TGTGCCAGCAGCTTAACCCCCGGGGAGACCCAGTACTTC,CASSLTPGETQYF
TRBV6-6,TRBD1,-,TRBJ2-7,TGTGCCAGCAGTCGACAGGGGACTGCCTCCTACGAGCAGTACTTC,CASSRQGTASYEQYF
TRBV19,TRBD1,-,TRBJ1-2,TGTGCCAGTAGTATACGGGACAGTGCTAACTATGGCTACACCTTC,CASSIRDSANYGYTF
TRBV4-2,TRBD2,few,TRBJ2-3,TGTGCCAGCAGCCAAGAATCAGCGGGAGTATCCGATACGCAGTATTTT,CASSQESAGVSDTQYF
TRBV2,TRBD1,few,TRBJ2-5,TGTGCCAGCAGGGCAGGGGGCGGGGAGACCCAGTACTTC,CASRAGGGETQYF
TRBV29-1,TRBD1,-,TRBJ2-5,TGCAGCGTGGGAAGGGACAGTTGGGGCGAGACCCAGTACTTC,CSVGRDSWGETQYF
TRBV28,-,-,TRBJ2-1,TGTGCCAGCAGTCTATCCCTAGTAAGTGAGCAGTTCTTC,CASSLSLVSEQFF
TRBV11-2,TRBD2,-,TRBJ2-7,TGTGCCAGCAGCTTAGACCTTAGCGGGTACGAGCAGTACTTC,CASSLDLSGYEQYF
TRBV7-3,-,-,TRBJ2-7,TGTGCCAGCAGCTCGGGGAGCTCCTACGAGCAGTACTTC,CASSSGSSYEQYF
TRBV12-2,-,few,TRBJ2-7,TGTGCAAGTCGCCCTGCGAGGACCTACGAGCAGTACTTC,CASRPARTYEQYF
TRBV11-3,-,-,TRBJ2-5,TGTGCCAGCAGCTTAGATCGTCCAGGGACTTTTACCCAGTACTTC,CASSLDRPGTFTQYF
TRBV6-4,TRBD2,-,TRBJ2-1,TGTGCCAGCAGTACCGGGACTAGCAATGAGCAGTTCTTC,CASSTGTSNEQFF
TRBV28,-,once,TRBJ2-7,TGTGCCAGCAGTGACTCGGTTGACTACGAGCAGTACTTC,CASSDSVDYEQYF
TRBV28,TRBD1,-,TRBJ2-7,TGTGCCAGCAGTCTTCCGGGACAGGGGGTTACCTACGAGCAGTACTTC,CASSLPGQGVTYEQYF
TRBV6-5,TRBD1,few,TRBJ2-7,TGTGCCAGCAGTAGACAGGGGGGCGAGCAGTACTTC,CASSRQGGEQYF
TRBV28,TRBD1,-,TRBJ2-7,TGTGCCAGCAGTTTAGGGGGACAGGGTAATGGCGAGCAGTACTTC,CASSLGGQGNGEQYF
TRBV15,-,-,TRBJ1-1,TGTGCCACCCGGGGGGCCTTAAGCTCGAACACTGAAGCTTTCTTT,CATRGALSSNTEAFF
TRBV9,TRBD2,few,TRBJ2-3,TGTGCCAGCAGCGTAGATCGGGGGGGGGCGGCAGATACGCAGTATTTT,CASSVDRGGAADTQYF
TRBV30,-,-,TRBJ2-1,TGTGCCTGGCAGCCGCAGCGGATCTCCTACAATGAGCAGTTCTTC,CAWQPQRISYNEQFF
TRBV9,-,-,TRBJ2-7,TGTGCCAGCAGCGTAGGGGTACTAGGGGAGCAGTACTTC,CASSVGVLGEQYF
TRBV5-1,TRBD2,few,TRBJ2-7,TGCGCCAGCAGCGCCCTGGCTAGCGGGAGCCACGAGCAGTACTTC,CASSALASGSHEQYF
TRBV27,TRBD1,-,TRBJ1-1,TGTGCCAGCCTCCCAGGGGGCATAAACACTGAAGCTTTCTTT,CASLPGGINTEAFF
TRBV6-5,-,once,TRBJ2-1,TGTGCCAGCAGTCCCGGGACACTTAACAATGAGCAGTTCTTC,CASSPGTLNNEQFF
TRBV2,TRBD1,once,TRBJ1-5,TGTGCCAGCAGCGAGACAGGGGTTAGCAATCAGCCCCAGCATTTT,CASSETGVSNQPQHF
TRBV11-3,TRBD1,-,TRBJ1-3,TGTGCCAGCAGCCCGGACAGGGGAAACACCATATATTTT,CASSPDRGNTIYF
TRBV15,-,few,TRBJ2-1,TGTGCCACCCGACCGCCAGGGGCGGTTAATGAGCAGTTCTTC,CATRPPGAVNEQFF
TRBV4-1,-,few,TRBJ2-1,TGCGCCAGCAGCCAAGATCTAAACTACAATGAGCAGTTCTTC,CASSQDLNYNEQFF
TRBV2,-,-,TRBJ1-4,TGTGCCAGCAAGGCAGGGTCTAATGAAAAACTGTTTTTT,CASKAGSNEKLFF
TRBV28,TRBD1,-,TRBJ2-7,TGTGCCAGCAGTTTACACAGGGGGCGAGGAGAGCAGTACTTC,CASSLHRGRGEQYF